This T cell receptor beta chain was observed in a study of vaccination and CD4 T cells after COVID-19. Study-wide context: Cultures that served as controls received a CEFX pool, an HIV-1 Nef pool, or no peptide.

Time point here: late sampling 161 to 241 days after vaccination in three convalescent patients. Documented treatment: roughly ten-day PBMC culture with coronavirus spike peptide pools or control peptides (ViraFEST assay). Cultured CD4+ T-cell DNA underwent Oncomine TCR Beta short-read sequencing. TCRdb called the PCR reads again in MiXCR, with one record for every CDR3 protein. This sample has under 20,000 distinct CDR3 sequences, with about half found just once. Concerning this clonotype itself: Its specificity is not known.

The CDR3 spans 13 residues. Per germline, CDR1 SNHLY and CDR2 FYNNEI. V lost 2 bases to trimming and J lost 8 bases, with 12 bases between them. This clonotype was sampled from a human donor who had recovered from COVID-19. This material consisted of CD4+ T cells from blood, cultured in vitro, taken about 7 months after SARS-CoV-2 vaccination. The genes are TRBV2 and TRBJ1-2, with D perhaps TRBD1 (5 bases). The CDR3 protein is CASSEYPGSGYTF. The CDR3 nucleotides read TGTGCCAGCAGTGAATACCCAGGGAGCGGCTACACCTTC.